Shown below are 21 T cell receptor beta chains from a single sample sequenced in a study of cytomegalovirus exposure and HLA in healthy donors. The PCR had 60 Vbeta and 13 Jbeta primers. Libraries were prepared by immunoSEQ multiplex PCR; TCRdb keeps only in-frame clonotypes and omits some of them. Of 180,000 or so clones listed, 60% to 85% are singletons. Sequenced sample: PBMCs. All receptors derive from a man between 18 and 29 years old in good health and CMV-seronegative.

This chain links TRBV19 with TRBJ1-1; 7 bases line up with TRBD1. The CDR3 has 17 amino acids. Germline CDR1 and CDR2: LNHDA and SQIVND (reference sequence). V lost 3 bases and J lost 4; bases outside the gene matches: 14. As DNA, the CDR3 is TGTGCCAGTAGTATCGAAACAGGGGAGTTGGGGGTCACTGAAGCTTTCTTT. Its translation is CASSIETGELGVTEAFF.

The chain carries TRBV30 and TRBJ2-5, with 9 bases identical to TRBD2. This CDR3 is built from 15 residues. Trimming cost V 4 bases and J 4 bases; bases outside gene matches: 10. Germline lookup yields CDR1 GTSNPN and CDR2 SVGIG (reference sequence). This chain's CDR3 is CAWTGGRALRETQYF. Written as DNA, the CDR3 is TGTGCCTGGACTGGCGGGAGGGCCCTCCGAGAGACCCAGTACTTC.

The chain combines TRBV28 with TRBJ1-6; D unresolved. Trimming took off 2 bases at V and 11 bases at J, with 16 bases between the two ends. The CDR3 covers 15 residues. Looked up from germline, CDR1 is MDHEN and CDR2 is SYDVKM. CDR3 nucleotides: TGTGCCAGCAGTTTAGGCGAGGGTCCAAGGGCACCCCTCCACTTT. Protein sequence: CASSLGEGPRAPLHF.

This chain links TRBV11-2 with TRBJ2-7, with TRBD1 matching over 7 bases. Per germline, CDR1 SGHAT and CDR2 FQNNGV. The CDR3 is 13 residues long. The junction had 2 bases not matched to a gene; V was cut back by 0 bases and J by 6 bases. CDR3 nucleotides: TGTGCCAGCAGCTTAGAGCCAGGGGGCGAGCAGTACTTC. Encoded protein: CASSLEPGGEQYF.

This chain joins TRBV2 and TRBJ2-3; D might be TRBD2 (7 bases). The CDR3 totals 14 residues. The germline V gene encodes CDR1 SNHLY and CDR2 FYNNEI. Between the trimmed V and J ends, which lost 6 bases and 4 bases, there was a span of 14 bases. CDR3 in amino acids: CASRGGLLPDTQYF. CDR3 bases: TGTGCCAGCAGGGGGGGGCTTCTCCCAGATACGCAGTATTTT. Looking up the rest from reference TRBV2 and TRBJ2-3 gives the full variable domain: EPEVTQTPSHQVTQMGQEVILRCVPISNHLYFYWYRQILGQKVEFLVSFYNNEISEKSEIFDDQFSVERPDGSNFTLKIRSTKLEDSAMYFCASRGGLLPDTQYFGPGTRLTVL.

This clone occurred once. The chain recombines TRBV6-4 with TRBJ2-2; no firm D call. The CDR3 covers 14 residues. Trimming left V 8 bases short and J 0 bases short, with 10 bases between. Germline CDR1 is MRHNA and CDR2 is SNTAGT. This CDR3 is CASRPASNTGELFF. As DNA, the CDR3 is TGTGCCAGCCGTCCAGCGTCGAACACCGGGGAGCTGTTTTTT.

The rearrangement links TRBV7-9 to TRBJ2-5; weak D call: TRBD1 (6 bases). V lost 5 bases, J lost 5 bases, and 15 bases lay in between. Germline V lookup: CDR1 SEHNR, CDR2 FQNEAQ (reference sequence). There are 14 residues in the CDR3. The CDR3 sequence is CASSRLWGLETQYF. The CDR3 DNA follows: TGTGCCAGCAGCAGACTCTGGGGGCTCGAGACCCAGTACTTC. Looking up the rest from reference TRBV7-9 and TRBJ2-5 gives the full variable domain: DTGVSQNPRHKITKRGQNVTFRCDPISEHNRLYWYRQTLGQGPEFLTYFQNEAQLEKSRLLSDRFSAERPKGSFSTLEIQRTEQGDSAMYLCASSRLWGLETQYFGPGTRLLVL.

The chain combines TRBV29-1 with TRBJ1-2; D is unclear. V lost 7 bases and J lost 6, with 15 bases in between. Looked up from germline, CDR1 is SQVTM and CDR2 is ANQGSEA. This CDR3 comprises 12 residues. The CDR3 DNA sequence: TGCAGCGCCACACCAAGGCAGGATGGCTACACCTTC. This sequence encodes CSATPRQDGYTF. Full variable domain (remainder filled in from reference TRBV29-1 and TRBJ1-2): SAVISQKPSRDICQRGTSLTIQCQVDSQVTMMFWYRQQPGQSLTLIATANQGSEATYESGFVIDKFPISRPNLTFSTLTVSNMSPEDSSIYLCSATPRQDGYTFGSGTRLTVV.

J is TRBJ2-7 and V is TRBV19, with 7 nucleotides matching TRBD1. V dropped 6 bases and J dropped 6; count of bases not matched to a gene: 5. The germline V gene encodes CDR1 LNHDA and CDR2 SQIVND (reference sequence). This CDR3 is 12 amino acids long. This CDR3 reads CASRNSGGEQYF. CDR3 DNA: TGTGCCAGTAGAAATTCAGGGGGCGAGCAGTACTTC.

The chain employs TRBV10-3 and TRBJ1-2; 9 bases line up with TRBD1. The V and J ends lost 3 bases and 7 bases, in that order; junction bases with no gene match: 12. Looked up from germline, CDR1 is ENHRY and CDR2 is SYGVKD. The CDR3 consists of 16 residues. The CDR3: CAISERGGQGFSGYTF. The CDR3 DNA reads TGTGCCATCAGTGAAAGGGGCGGACAGGGGTTTAGTGGCTACACCTTC.

The chain has TRBV9 and TRBJ2-2, with D possibly matching TRBD1 (5 bases). CDR3 length: 15 residues. Deletions cut 6 bases from V and 4 bases from J, with 16 bases between. In germline, CDR1 is SGDLS, CDR2 YYNGEE. The CDR3 protein is CASTPPWGATGELFF. The CDR3 DNA reads TGTGCCAGCACTCCCCCCTGGGGCGCCACCGGGGAGCTGTTTTTT.

The chain recombines TRBV5-4 with TRBJ2-1; 8 bases are a match to TRBD2. CDR1 SGHNT and CDR2 YYREEE come from the germline V gene (reference sequence). The CDR3 contains 12 residues. CDR3 in DNA: TGTGTCTGGACTAGCTGGGATCATGAGCAGTTCTTC. This codes for CVWTSWDHEQFF. The full variable domain, its missing parts supplied by reference TRBV5-4 and TRBJ2-1, is ETGVTQSPTHLIKTRGQQVTLRCSSQSGHNTVSWYQQALGQGPQFIFQYYREEENGRGNFPPRFSGLQFPNYSSELNVNALELDDSALYLCVWTSWDHEQFFGPGTRLTVL.

This chain links TRBV6-4 with TRBJ1-4; 8 nucleotides agree with TRBD1. Germline trimming cut 0 bases from V and 2 bases from J; bases unmatched to any gene: 11. The CDR3 spans 19 residues. Per the germline V gene, CDR1 is MRHNA and CDR2 is SNTAGT. CDR3 sequence reads: CASSDSRLGQVRTNEKLFF. CDR3 DNA sequence: TGTGCCAGCAGTGACTCAAGGCTGGGACAGGTCCGGACTAATGAAAAACTGTTTTTT.

This clone has only a few counts. This sequence joins TRBV13 and TRBJ2-5; TRBD1 matches at 8 bases. V shed 4 bases and J 3 bases; nucleotides not matched to a gene: 10. Germline CDR1 is PRHDT and CDR2 is FYEKMQ (reference sequence). The CDR3 has 16 residues. CDR3 coding DNA: TGTGCCAGCAGCTCCTTCGACAGGGGAGGTGAAGAGACCCAGTACTTC. It is translated as CASSSFDRGGEETQYF.

CDR3 sequence (DNA): TGTGCCAGCAGAGCCCCGGGCACAGATACGCAGTATTTT. Translating it yields CASRAPGTDTQYF. This chain links TRBV11-1 with TRBJ2-3; D unresolved. The V end lost 6 bases, the J end lost 1 base, and 8 bases lay between the germline ends. The CDR3 contains 13 residues. CDR1 and CDR2 (germline): SGHAT, FQDESV (reference sequence).

This clone came up a few times. The rearrangement uses TRBV18 and TRBJ1-4, with D perhaps TRBD1 (6 bases). This CDR3 has 15 amino acids. V was clipped by 5 bases and J by 0 bases, with 10 bases between them. Germline V CDR1 and CDR2: KGHSH, LQKENI. For the CDR3, the DNA is TGTGCCAGCTCAAAAGGGACAACAACTAATGAAAAACTGTTTTTT. Protein product: CASSKGTTTNEKLFF.

The chain has TRBV9 and TRBJ1-1; D is possibly TRBD1 (5 bases). Trimming removed 5 bases at V and 0 bases at J, with 17 bases between. This CDR3 comprises 16 residues. CDR1 and CDR2 from the germline V gene are SGDLS and YYNGEE. The CDR3 DNA is TGTGCCAGCAGGAACCTAACGGGGGATATGAACACTGAAGCTTTCTTT. Protein product: CASRNLTGDMNTEAFF.

This clone came up a few times. The rearrangement links TRBV21-1 to TRBJ1-4; the tabulated D call, TRBD1, remains unverified against the DNA. TRBV21-1 is flagged as a pseudogene. The CDR3 is made up of 19 amino acids. The CDR3 here is CASSKAQGGRGTANEKLFF. CDR3 coding DNA: TGTGCCAGCAGCAAAGCGCAAGGTGGTAGGGGTACGGCTAATGAAAAACTGTTTTTT.

The gene calls are TRBV18 and TRBJ2-2, with D maybe TRBD2 (5 bases). The CDR3 consists of 15 residues. In germline, CDR1 is KGHSH, CDR2 LQKENI. With 5 bases removed from V and 0 bases from J, the gap between germline ends came to 10 bases. CDR3 sequence: CASSGPGTNTGELFF. The CDR3 region has the DNA TGTGCCAGCTCAGGCCCCGGGACGAACACCGGGGAGCTGTTTTTT.

The chain links TRBV28 to TRBJ1-1; 10 nucleotides agree with TRBD1. Unmatched junction bases numbered 6, after V lost 2 bases and J lost 3 bases. The CDR3 is made up of 16 amino acids. The germline V gene has CDR1 MDHEN and CDR2 SYDVKM. CDR3 nucleotides: TGTGCCAGCAGTTTACCGGGGACAGGGGCCGACACTGAAGCTTTCTTT. It encodes CASSLPGTGADTEAFF.

The chain combines TRBV6-5 with TRBJ1-2; D perhaps matches TRBD1 (6 bases). Trimming left V 5 bases short and J 2 bases short, with 15 bases between. The germline V gene has CDR1 MNHEY and CDR2 SVGAGI. The CDR3 covers 15 residues. CDR3 bases: TGTGCCAGCAGTCCAACAGGGAACCCGAACTATGGCTACACCTTC. As protein: CASSPTGNPNYGYTF.